What follows are 25 T cell receptor beta chains derived from one specimen sequenced in a study of shared clonotypes between healthy human individuals (dated by TCRdb to 2018 to 2021). Library preparation used the immunoSEQ multiplex PCR assay. TCRdb took this table from immuneACCESS and kept in-frame rearrangements with V and J called. Such tables lack part of the clones; where checked against another copy, unresolved V genes explain under half of the gap, and the rest is unexplained. Here the sample has 190,000 or so clones; approximately 70% occur a single time. The top ten clones comprise 8.5% to 12% of the sample. The source material was memory CD4+ T cells sorted from blood. The sample's cell subset or site label, decoded: CD45RA-negative fraction. The origin of the receptors is a man aged 25 to 40 in good health.

The V call is TRBV6-1, the J call TRBJ1-2; D gene unclear. V was shortened by 0 bases and J by 5 bases, with 10 bases between the two germline ends. The CDR3 length is 14 residues. The germline V gene has CDR1 MNHNS and CDR2 SASEGT. CDR3 coding DNA: TGTGCCAGCAGTGAAGCCGGAGGCTCGTATGGCTACACCTTC. Amino acid sequence: CASSEAGGSYGYTF.

The rearrangement uses TRBV18 and TRBJ1-3; D gene ambiguous. CDR1 and CDR2 from the germline V gene are KGHSH and LQKENI. The V and J ends lost 2 bases and 1 base respectively, with 9 bases between them. CDR3 size: 15 residues. CDR3 in amino acids: CASSPTTGSGNTIYF. CDR3 nucleotides: TGTGCCAGCTCACCAACGACTGGTTCTGGAAACACCATATATTTT.

The chain combines TRBV23-1 with TRBJ2-5, with D maybe TRBD2 (5 bases). TRBV23-1 belongs to the ORF category, with a function that is uncertain. The CDR3 consists of 14 residues. V was pared by 3 bases and J by 2 bases, with 10 bases between. The DNA for the CDR3 is TGCGCCAGCAGTCAGAGACGGAGGCAAGAGACCCAGTACTTC. Protein sequence: CASSQRRRQETQYF.

This sequence joins TRBV30 and TRBJ2-7, with 7 bases lining up with TRBD1. The length of the CDR3 is 15 residues. Germline V gene data show CDR1 as GTSNPN and CDR2 as SVGIG (reference sequence). Trimming cost V 1 base and J 0 bases; bases outside gene matches: 6. The CDR3 loop is CAWSGTRDSSYEQYF. The CDR3 coding sequence is TGTGCCTGGAGTGGGACCCGGGACAGCTCCTACGAGCAGTACTTC.

This clone was seen just once. The chain combines TRBV20-1 with TRBJ2-7; no firm D call. This CDR3 has 11 amino acids. V dropped 6 bases and J dropped 7 bases, with 13 bases sitting between them. Germline V gives CDR1 DFQATT, CDR2 SNEGSKA (reference sequence). In DNA, the CDR3 is TGCAGTGCCCAAGAGGTCCATGAGCAGTACTTC. The encoded protein is CSAQEVHEQYF.

The rearrangement links TRBV7-6 to TRBJ2-1; D not resolved. V was trimmed by 2 bases and J by 8 bases, leaving 10 bases between them. The length of the CDR3 is 13 residues. Germline CDR1 reads SGHVS; CDR2 reads FNYEAQ. The CDR3 loop is CASSLSGFDEQFF. For the CDR3, the DNA is TGTGCCAGCAGCTTATCCGGGTTCGATGAGCAGTTCTTC.

CDR3 nucleotide sequence: TGTGCCAGCAGCTTAGTGAAGGGAAGCGAGCAGTACTTC. It specifies CASSLVKGSEQYF. This chain uses TRBV7-8 with TRBJ2-7, with D unresolved. This CDR3 comprises 13 residues. V was trimmed by 1 base and J by 6 bases, leaving 10 bases between them. The germline gives CDR1 SGHVS, CDR2 FQNEAQ.

The gene calls are TRBV10-1 and TRBJ2-1, with 7 bases aligning to TRBD1. This CDR3 contains 15 residues. Germline values: CDR1 WNHNN, CDR2 SYGVQD (reference sequence). With 1 base clipped from V and 4 bases from J, the junction kept 4 bases outside the gene matches. The CDR3 is CASSEWGQRYNEQFF. The CDR3, as DNA: TGCGCCAGCAGTGAGTGGGGACAGAGATACAATGAGCAGTTCTTC.

This clone appeared a few times. The chain joins TRBV18 to TRBJ2-5; no firm D call. This CDR3 comprises 13 residues. Germline V lookup: CDR1 KGHSH, CDR2 LQKENI. Trimming removed 6 bases at V and 2 bases at J, with 10 bases between. This CDR3 is CASSGRIQETQYF. The CDR3 DNA sequence: TGTGCCAGCTCCGGACGGATACAAGAGACCCAGTACTTC.

In its sample, this clone was seen once. Germline is not matched at one junction end, which may reflect a read error. The gene calls are TRBV5-5 and TRBJ1-2, with no clear D. CDR1 is SGHKS, CDR2 YYEKEE, per germline (reference sequence). This CDR3 comprises 12 residues. CDR3 loop: CARSLGTRGYTF. In DNA, the CDR3 is TGTGCCAGAAGCTTGGGCACGCGTGGCTACACCTTC.

The V and J genes are TRBV5-1 and TRBJ1-1; D possibly corresponds to TRBD1 (5 bases). CDR3 length equals 15 residues. The germline V gene encodes CDR1 SGHRS and CDR2 YFSETQ. The V end was cut by 1 base, the J end by 1 base, with 11 bases between. The chain's CDR3 is CASSLSGGTNTEAFF. Written as DNA, the CDR3 is TGCGCCAGCAGCTTGTCTGGCGGGACGAACACTGAAGCTTTCTTT.

The J gene is TRBJ2-5, the V gene TRBV6-6; D uncertain. Looked up from germline, CDR1 is MNHNY and CDR2 is SVGAGI (reference sequence). This CDR3 is built from 12 residues. V was pared by 0 bases and J by 14 bases, with 13 bases between. The CDR3 DNA reads as TGTGCCAGCAGTTACTCGGAGACGGAATTCTACTTC. It encodes CASSYSETEFYF.

This clone came up a few times. The chain has TRBV19 and TRBJ2-5; no definite D call. Germline V gives CDR1 LNHDA, CDR2 SQIVND (reference sequence). Trimming pared 7 bases from V and 4 bases from J, leaving 13 bases between. The CDR3 runs to 13 residues. In nucleotides, the CDR3 is TGTGCCAGTACGCGAGGCGGAGCAGAGACCCAGTACTTC. Translation gives CASTRGGAETQYF. Looking up the rest from reference TRBV19 and TRBJ2-5 gives the full variable domain: DGGITQSPKYLFRKEGQNVTLSCEQNLNHDAMYWYRQDPGQGLRLIYYSQIVNDFQKGDIAEGYSVSREKKESFPLTVTSAQKNPTAFYLCASTRGGAETQYFGPGTRLLVL.

The chain recombines TRBV9 with TRBJ2-3; 7 nucleotides line up with TRBD2. CDR1 is SGDLS and CDR2 is YYNGEE in the germline V gene. The V segment lost 0 bases and the J segment 4 bases; nucleotides outside the gene matches: 5. This CDR3 spans 15 amino acids. The CDR3 is CASSVGRTRADTQYF. The CDR3 region has the DNA TGTGCCAGCAGCGTAGGTAGGACTAGAGCAGATACGCAGTATTTT.

The chain carries TRBV9 and TRBJ1-1; 8 bases agree with TRBD1. The J segment lost 5 bases and the V segment lost 5 bases, leaving 5 bases of the junction unmatched. Germline CDR1 and CDR2: SGDLS and YYNGEE. The CDR3 is 13 amino acids. CDR3 region: CASSTGGITEAFF. DNA for the CDR3: TGTGCCAGCAGTACAGGGGGAATTACTGAAGCTTTCTTT.

The V call is TRBV7-8, the J call TRBJ1-3, with a possible D match to TRBD1 (6 bases). The V end lost 6 bases, the J end lost 2 bases, and 11 bases lay between the germline ends. The CDR3 contains 14 residues. Germline values: CDR1 SGHVS, CDR2 FQNEAQ. As DNA, the CDR3 is TGTGCCAGCAGTTCTAGGACAGCTGGAAACACCATATATTTT. This translates into CASSSRTAGNTIYF.

The V call is TRBV18, the J call TRBJ2-7; D call uncertain. The V gene's germline CDR1 is KGHSH and CDR2 LQKENI. The germline V and J ends were trimmed by 0 bases and 4 bases, with 10 bases remaining between them. The CDR3 has 14 residues. The CDR3 coding sequence is TGTGCCAGCTCACCACCGTCGCAGATTTACGAGCAGTACTTC. Translating gives CASSPPSQIYEQYF.

The rearrangement uses TRBV19 and TRBJ1-2, with D unclear. This CDR3 is built from 15 residues. Germline V gives CDR1 LNHDA, CDR2 SQIVND (reference sequence). The V and J ends lost 9 bases and 4 bases respectively, with 21 bases between them. The CDR3: CASTVRAVGGYGYTF. The CDR3 DNA sequence: TGTGCCAGCACCGTCCGGGCCGTCGGCGGCTATGGCTACACCTTC.

This clone was seen ten or more times. This chain's CDR3 is CASTSRVGTDTQYF. For the CDR3, the DNA is TGTGCCAGCACCTCCAGGGTCGGCACAGATACGCAGTATTTT. The rearrangement links TRBV5-5 to TRBJ2-3; D is perhaps TRBD1 (5 bases). Deletions cut 6 bases from V and 1 base from J, with 12 bases between. Germline V gene data show CDR1 as SGHKS and CDR2 as YYEKEE (reference sequence). The CDR3 length is 14 residues.

This chain uses TRBV6-1 with TRBJ1-5; TRBD1 agrees at 7 bases. After removal of 6 bases from V and 6 bases from J, the junction contained 8 bases not matched to a gene. This CDR3 comprises 14 residues. The germline V gene has CDR1 MNHNS and CDR2 SASEGT. The CDR3 reads CASRTAGGGQPQHF. Here the CDR3 DNA reads TGTGCCAGCAGGACCGCAGGGGGGGGTCAGCCCCAGCATTTT.

The chain recombines TRBV10-2 with TRBJ2-4, with D possibly matching TRBD1 (6 bases). CDR1 is WSHSY and CDR2 is SAAADI in the germline V gene. Trimming left V 7 bases short and J 9 bases short, with 16 bases between. This CDR3 spans 13 amino acids. Here the CDR3 DNA reads TGCGCCAGCAAGGACAGAATGACGGGCATTCAGTACTTC. This codes for CASKDRMTGIQYF.

This rearrangement joins TRBV7-2 to TRBJ2-1, with D perhaps TRBD2 (5 bases). Germline V CDR1 and CDR2: SGHTA, FQGNSA. The CDR3 has 13 residues. Trimming removed 0 bases from V and 11 bases from J, with 11 bases in between. CDR3 coding DNA: TGTGCCAGCAGCTTAGCGCAGGAGGCCAAGCAGTTCTTC. Its translation: CASSLAQEAKQFF.

This chain connects TRBV29-1 to TRBJ2-1; TRBD2 aligns across 7 bases. V shed 3 bases, J shed 5 bases, and the junction held 10 bases outside the gene matches. The CDR3 is 15 residues long. Germline V CDR1 and CDR2: SQVTM, ANQGSEA. For the CDR3, the DNA is TGCAGCGTTGAGAGCGGGACTCCCTTAGACAATGAGCAGTTCTTC. Its protein is CSVESGTPLDNEQFF.

The V gene is TRBV18, the J gene TRBJ1-5, with D possibly TRBD1 on 5 matching bases. The germline gives CDR1 KGHSH, CDR2 LQKENI. The CDR3 extends over 15 amino acids. Deletions cut 4 bases from V and 2 bases from J, with 12 bases between. The CDR3 loop is CASSRLGGGNQPQHF. The CDR3 bases are TGTGCCAGCTCACGGTTGGGGGGGGGCAATCAGCCCCAGCATTTT.

The count of this clone is one. V gene TRBV2 combines with J gene TRBJ2-1; 9 nucleotides line up with TRBD1. CDR1 SNHLY and CDR2 FYNNEI come from the germline V gene. The V gene end was trimmed by 5 bases and the J gene end by 5 bases; junction bases not matched to a gene: 7. The CDR3 covers 15 residues. The CDR3 DNA follows: TGTGCCAGCAGTCCGACAGGGGGTCCCAACAATGAGCAGTTCTTC. Amino acid sequence: CASSPTGGPNNEQFF.